This T cell receptor beta chain derives from a study of CD8 T cells in Susac syndrome. The CDR3 is made up of 14 amino acids. Germline-derived CDR1 and CDR2 are SGDLS and YYNGEE. The V and J ends lost 0 bases and 7 bases respectively, with 14 bases between them. It was with random hexamers that roughly 0.45 to 1 ug RNA was reverse transcribed. The amplification used immunoSEQ multiplex PCR on TCR beta CDR3; it spanned 54 Vbeta and 13 Jbeta. TCRdb re-called the immunoSEQ multiplex PCR reads with MiXCR, one entry per CDR3 protein. The sample yields tens of thousands of distinct CDR3 sequences, roughly 90% seen once. Through negative isolation, CD4+ and CD8+ T cells were obtained, while TEMRA cells were enriched using FACS.

This clonotype was obtained from a human donor with multiple sclerosis. The rearrangement uses TRBV9 and TRBJ2-7; no firm D call. Sequenced sample: CD8+ T cells from PBMCs. This chain's CDR3 is CASSVDLTSWEQYF. CDR3 bases: TGTGCCAGCAGCGTAGATTTGACCTCGTGGGAGCAGTACTTC.